One sample yielded the 6 T cell receptor beta chains listed below, sequenced in a study of T cell responses to AZD1222 COVID-19 vaccine. Sequencing used immunoSEQ multiplex PCR; TCRdb keeps in-frame clones, though not all of them. The repertoire holds 90,000 to 100,000 clones, with approximately 84% as singletons. Specimen: peripheral blood, collected 28 days after the second AZD1222 dose. Receptor source: an adult who received the AZD1222 COVID-19 vaccine.

The chain has TRBV10-3 and TRBJ1-6, with D unresolved. V lost 9 bases and J lost 7, with 7 bases in between. Germline V gene sequence: CDR1 ENHRY, CDR2 SYGVKD. The CDR3 contains 11 residues. The CDR3 spells CAMGQNSPLHF. CDR3 DNA sequence: TGTGCCATGGGTCAGAATTCACCCCTCCACTTT.

The chain recombines TRBV5-4 with TRBJ2-1, with a tentative D call TRBD2 (6 bases). Germline V gene sequence: CDR1 SGHNT, CDR2 YYREEE (reference sequence). The CDR3 has 15 residues. V lost 4 bases to trimming and J lost 3 bases, with 14 bases between them. The CDR3 reads CASSLAGGNYNEQFF. DNA for the CDR3: TGTGCCAGCAGCCTCGCTGGGGGGAACTACAATGAGCAGTTCTTC. Filled out from reference TRBV5-4 and TRBJ2-1, the complete variable domain reads ETGVTQSPTHLIKTRGQQVTLRCSSQSGHNTVSWYQQALGQGPQFIFQYYREEENGRGNFPPRFSGLQFPNYSSELNVNALELDDSALYLCASSLAGGNYNEQFFGPGTRLTVL.

This chain uses TRBV5-1 with TRBJ2-7; D unresolved. V was cut by 3 bases and J by 6 bases, with 16 bases left in between. The CDR3 has 14 amino acids. CDR1 SGHRS and CDR2 YFSETQ come from the germline V gene. The CDR3, as DNA: TGCGCCAGCAGCTGGTCGAGAGGCCCCTTCGAGCAGTACTTC. Amino acid sequence: CASSWSRGPFEQYF.

The gene calls are TRBV18 and TRBJ1-1; D uncertain. The length of the CDR3 is 15 residues. The V end lost 3 bases, the J end lost 5 bases, and 16 bases lay between the germline ends. Germline-derived CDR1 and CDR2 are KGHSH and LQKENI. Here the CDR3 DNA reads TGTGCCAGCTCACCCCCCCCGGCCACGAATACTGAAGCTTTCTTT. It codes for CASSPPPATNTEAFF.

The chain links TRBV10-1 to TRBJ2-2; TRBD2 aligns across 8 bases. J lost 7 bases, V lost 6 bases, and 7 bases had no gene match. The CDR3 length is 14 residues. From germline, CDR1 is WNHNN and CDR2 SYGVQD (reference sequence). CDR3 sequence reads: CASSPGLVSGELFF. The DNA for the CDR3 is TGCGCCAGCAGCCCGGGACTAGTGAGCGGGGAGCTGTTTTTT.

The chain links TRBV6-1 to TRBJ2-7; D is undetermined. Germline V CDR1 and CDR2: MNHNS, SASEGT. V was shortened by 0 bases and J by 2 bases, with 14 bases between the two germline ends. The length of the CDR3 is 16 residues. This CDR3 reads CASSEARWGAAYEQYF. For the CDR3, the DNA is TGTGCCAGCAGTGAAGCGCGGTGGGGTGCCGCCTACGAGCAGTACTTC.